This T cell receptor (beta chain) was sequenced in a study of blood T cell repertoires in COVID-19. Study at large: Samples representing acute and convalescent COVID-19 were sourced from the United States, Italy and Spain. From T cells, B-cell-depleted T cells, or PBMCs came the material, which was cDNA or gDNA.

Germline loops: CDR1 MGHRA, CDR2 YSYEKL. The CDR3 totals 11 residues. As processed by the authors: Reference gene primer amplification gave estimated nucleated cell counts. The assay was immunoSEQ multiplex PCR, and TCRdb's table has in-frame clones only and misses some. V, J and clone size were drawn from that table, and D and trimming were deduced from the DNA. The repertoire holds 100,000 to 150,000 clones, with approximately 74% as singletons. As concerns this clone: Its ends do not fully match the called genes, so a read error is possible.

The gene calls are TRBV4-1 and TRBJ2-7, with D perhaps TRBD2 (6 bases). This TCR was sampled from a woman in her 70s with acute or convalescent COVID-19. The sample taken for sequencing was peripheral blood. The DNA of the CDR3 is TGCGCCAGCAGCCCTGCGGGGACTCATGACTTC. The encoded protein is CASSPAGTHDF.